This T cell receptor beta chain was sequenced during a study of T cell responses to AZD1222 COVID-19 vaccine. Study conclusions and caveats: Increases in Spike-specific TCR breadth and depth were seen after two AZD1222 doses. Nearly half of spike-specific TCRs reportedly go after variant regions that carry no mutations. None of the repertoires were sampled until the peak T cell response had passed. Most donors were white British and more were female, and clonal diversity was possibly underestimated.

A remark on this clone: Its antigen is currently unknown.

Method: immunoSEQ multiplex PCR; TCRdb's copy keeps in-frame clones and lacks some. The table includes roughly 150,000 clones, 70% to 90% detected once. V was shortened by 2 bases and J by 1 base, with 8 bases between the two germline ends. The CDR3 extends over 14 amino acids. CDR1 is SGHTA and CDR2 is FQGNSA in the germline V gene. This clonotype was sampled from an adult in good health. The chain combines TRBV7-2 with TRBJ1-1; no definite D call. Sequenced here: peripheral blood, sampled on day 0 of AZD1222 vaccination. The CDR3 spells CASSLRTGNTEAFF. The CDR3, as DNA: TGTGCCAGCAGCTTACGGACGGGGAACACTGAAGCTTTCTTT.